This T cell receptor (beta chain) stems from a study of cytomegalovirus exposure and HLA in healthy donors. PCR primers comprised 60 Vbeta and 13 Jbeta primers. Some clones are missing from TCRdb's copy, which holds only in-frame ones; the method was immunoSEQ multiplex PCR. This sample's table has 100,000 to 150,000 clones. Study-wide findings and caveats: Common viral pathogens (according to a later analysis) appeared linked to several of the most significant clusters. The classifier, whose performance was assessed in both the original and validation cohorts, reportedly diagnosed cytomegalovirus status with high specificity and sensitivity.

Concerning this clone: Its target is not known.

This receptor was taken from a woman in her thirties or forties in good health and CMV-seropositive. Specimen: PBMCs.

The CDR3 region is CASSLGGARDTEAFF. Here the CDR3 DNA reads TGTGCCAGCAGTTTAGGGGGGGCGCGGGACACTGAAGCTTTCTTT. V gene TRBV28 combines with J gene TRBJ1-1; possible D gene TRBD1, 6 bases. The V end lost 2 bases, the J end lost 3 bases, and 13 bases lay between the germline ends. Germline lookup yields CDR1 MDHEN and CDR2 SYDVKM. The CDR3 has 15 amino acids.